The 28 T cell receptor beta chains in this list originate from one sample, sequenced in a study of cytomegalovirus exposure and HLA in healthy donors. Profiling relied on immunoSEQ multiplex PCR, and the TCRdb table lists in-frame clones only, not all of them. In the table there are about 98,000 clones, roughly 85% of which are singletons. Sequencing used PBMCs. Receptor source: a woman in her 30s in good health and CMV-seronegative.

The chain employs TRBV5-1 and TRBJ2-7; D is uncertain. Germline V gives CDR1 SGHRS, CDR2 YFSETQ. The V and J ends lost 5 bases and 4 bases respectively, with 7 bases between them. The CDR3 covers 11 residues. The CDR3, as DNA: TGCGCCAGCAGGTTGCGTTACGAGCAGTACTTC. It translates to CASRLRYEQYF.

V is TRBV6-5 and J is TRBJ2-3; tentative D call: TRBD1 (6 bases). The CDR3 sequence is 16 residues long. V gave up 0 bases and J gave up 7 bases, with 17 bases separating them. Germline CDR1 and CDR2: MNHEY and SVGAGI. DNA for the CDR3: TGTGCCAGCAGTTACTCGAGGTCCGGACAGCGTTATACGCAGTATTTT. Translating it yields CASSYSRSGQRYTQYF.

Only one count was recorded for this clone. The chain combines TRBV6-1 with TRBJ2-1, with D tentatively TRBD1 (5 bases). Per germline, CDR1 MNHNS and CDR2 SASEGT. This CDR3 contains 17 residues. Trimming took 4 bases from V and 2 from J, leaving 18 bases between them. The CDR3 sequence is CASSAQRQRPTYNEQFF. The DNA of the CDR3 is TGTGCCAGCAGTGCCCAACGACAGCGACCTACCTACAATGAGCAGTTCTTC.

The rearrangement joins TRBV19 to TRBJ2-1; a possible D gene is TRBD1 (5 bases). The germline V and J ends were trimmed by 8 bases and 9 bases, with 14 bases remaining between them. Germline CDR1 reads LNHDA; CDR2 reads SQIVND (reference sequence). This CDR3 region has 12 residues. The CDR3 loop is CASRQGVFEQFF. The DNA of the CDR3 is TGTGCCAGTCGCCAGGGTGTATTTGAGCAGTTCTTC.

V usage is TRBV27 and J usage is TRBJ2-1, with TRBD1 matching over 7 bases. The CDR3 length is 17 residues. Unmatched junction bases numbered 15, after V lost 6 bases and J lost 4 bases. The germline V gene has CDR1 MNHEY and CDR2 SMNVEV (reference sequence). The chain's CDR3 is CASRLKVSRDRYNEQFF. In nucleotides, the CDR3 is TGTGCCAGCAGACTAAAAGTGTCCCGGGACAGATACAATGAGCAGTTCTTC.

The genes are TRBV19 and TRBJ1-5; a weak D match, TRBD1 (6 bases). V shed 5 bases and J shed 2 bases, with 19 bases lying between them. The CDR3 has 17 amino acids. From germline, CDR1 is LNHDA and CDR2 SQIVND (reference sequence). The CDR3 sequence is CASSLGTSFIGNQPQHF. In DNA form, the CDR3 reads TGTGCCAGTAGTTTAGGGACAAGCTTTATCGGCAATCAGCCCCAGCATTTT.

V gene TRBV19 combines with J gene TRBJ2-7, with D perhaps matching TRBD1 (6 bases). V lost 7 bases to trimming and J lost 3 bases, with 16 bases between them. CDR1 LNHDA and CDR2 SQIVND come from the germline V gene (reference sequence). The CDR3 is 14 residues long. The CDR3 loop reads CASTPTGIVYEQYF. CDR3 DNA: TGTGCCAGTACCCCAACAGGGATAGTCTACGAGCAGTACTTC.

V gene TRBV19 combines with J gene TRBJ2-2, with TRBD1 as a possible D gene (7 bases). Germline V CDR1 and CDR2: LNHDA, SQIVND (reference sequence). V lost 7 bases to trimming and J lost 5 bases, with 14 bases between them. The CDR3 length is 14 residues. CDR3 bases: TGTGCCAGTAAGGAGGGGGCCGGGACCGGGGAGCTGTTTTTT. Amino acid sequence: CASKEGAGTGELFF.

The rearrangement links TRBV19 to TRBJ1-3, with D uncertain. This CDR3 has 13 amino acids. In germline, CDR1 is LNHDA, CDR2 SQIVND (reference sequence). Trimming removed 0 bases from V and 4 bases from J, with 4 bases in between. CDR3 region: CASSIDPGNTIYF. DNA of the CDR3: TGTGCCAGTAGTATAGATCCGGGAAACACCATATATTTT.

This chain links TRBV4-2 with TRBJ2-3; D gene unclear. Per the germline V gene, CDR1 is LGHNA and CDR2 is YNFKEQ. The V end lost 0 bases, the J end lost 1 base, and 11 bases lay between the germline ends. This CDR3 is 16 amino acids long. The CDR3, as DNA: TGTGCCAGCAGCCAAGAAAGCCCCCCACGCACAGATACGCAGTATTTT. As protein: CASSQESPPRTDTQYF.

The chain is built from TRBV9 and TRBJ1-1, with D unclear. Trimming pared 0 bases from V and 0 bases from J, leaving 9 bases between. Germline V lookup: CDR1 SGDLS, CDR2 YYNGEE. The CDR3 sequence is 15 residues long. The CDR3 reads CASSVEPGMNTEAFF. CDR3 DNA sequence: TGTGCCAGCAGCGTAGAACCGGGGATGAACACTGAAGCTTTCTTT.

The chain uses TRBV1 and TRBJ2-3; the listed D gene, TRBD2, was not tested against the DNA. TRBV1 is a documented pseudogene. The CDR3 sequence is 17 residues long. CDR3 sequence reads: CTSSPAKLATSTDTQYF. As DNA, the CDR3 is TGCACCAGCAGCCCAGCGAAACTAGCGACTAGCACAGATACGCAGTATTTT.

J is TRBJ1-2 and V is TRBV7-8; D perhaps matches TRBD1 (5 bases). Trimming left V 5 bases short and J 7 bases short, with 17 bases between. CDR1 is SGHVS and CDR2 is FQNEAQ in the germline V gene. The CDR3 spans 14 residues. In nucleotides, the CDR3 is TGTGCCAGCAGCCAAGGACACGCCGGGGGTGGCTACACCTTC. This encodes CASSQGHAGGGYTF. Based on the CDR3 plus reference TRBV7-8 and TRBJ1-2, the full variable domain is GAGVSQSPRYKVAKRGQDVALRCDPISGHVSLFWYQQALGQGPEFLTYFQNEAQLDKSGLPSDRFFAERPEGSVSTLKIQRTQQEDSAVYLCASSQGHAGGGYTFGSGTRLTVV.

As regards this clone: The sample carries other DNA sequences with the same CDR3. J is TRBJ2-7 and V is TRBV7-3; weak D call: TRBD1 (6 bases). CDR1 SGHTA and CDR2 FQGTGA come from the germline V gene. This CDR3 has 14 residues. With 5 bases removed from V and 0 bases from J, the gap between germline ends came to 11 bases. The CDR3 DNA follows: TGTGCCAGCAGCCCCCAAGGGGGCTCCTACGAGCAGTACTTC. This gives the protein CASSPQGGSYEQYF.

The chain employs TRBV18 and TRBJ2-7; 10 nucleotides align to TRBD1. This CDR3 region has 15 residues. J was trimmed by 5 bases and V by 1 base; bases with no gene match: 5. Germline-derived CDR1 and CDR2 are KGHSH and LQKENI. CDR3 amino acids: CASSPQTGGNNEQYF. CDR3 bases: TGTGCCAGCTCACCACAGACAGGGGGCAACAACGAGCAGTACTTC.

The V gene is TRBV6-5, the J gene TRBJ2-3; TRBD2 might be the D (5 bases). CDR1 is MNHEY, CDR2 SVGAGI, per germline. The CDR3 runs to 16 residues. V lost 0 bases and J lost 2, with 12 bases in between. CDR3 sequence: CASSYSTGLATDTQYF. DNA for the CDR3: TGTGCCAGCAGTTACTCGACCGGGCTAGCCACAGATACGCAGTATTTT.

The chain recombines TRBV21-1 with TRBJ2-2; whether TRBD1, the table's D call, matches the DNA was not checked. TRBV21-1 is flagged as a pseudogene. The CDR3 covers 16 residues. CDR3 amino acids: CASSKAGGPVCGELFF. The CDR3 nucleotides are TGTGCCAGCAGCAAAGCAGGGGGCCCAGTATGCGGGGAGCTGTTTTTT.

The rearrangement joins TRBV5-1 to TRBJ2-5, with TRBD1 as a possible D gene (6 bases). The germline V and J ends were trimmed by 3 bases and 1 base, with 10 bases remaining between them. There are 14 residues in the CDR3. Germline V gives CDR1 SGHRS, CDR2 YFSETQ. CDR3 loop: CASSYGQPQETQYF. The CDR3 region has the DNA TGCGCCAGCAGCTACGGACAGCCCCAAGAGACCCAGTACTTC.

The rearrangement uses TRBV2 and TRBJ1-5; D gene uncertain. The germline CDR1 and CDR2 sequences are SNHLY and FYNNEI. CDR3 length: 13 residues. The V end was cut by 7 bases, the J end by 0 bases, with 7 bases between. The CDR3 DNA is TGTGCCAGCATAGAGTATAGCAATCAGCCCCAGCATTTT. Its translation: CASIEYSNQPQHF.

V and J are TRBV19 and TRBJ2-1, with D perhaps matching TRBD2 (6 bases). Germline V gene lookup returns CDR1 LNHDA and CDR2 SQIVND (reference sequence). This CDR3 spans 18 amino acids. The V end was cut by 2 bases, the J end by 4 bases, with 21 bases between. Written as DNA, the CDR3 is TGTGCCAGTAGTATAAACCAGGGCGGCGGGGATATATACAATGAGCAGTTCTTC. The encoded protein is CASSINQGGGDIYNEQFF.

This rearrangement joins TRBV18 to TRBJ2-7; TRBD1 is a possible D gene (5 bases). Germline V gene lookup returns CDR1 KGHSH and CDR2 LQKENI. The CDR3 contains 14 residues. V was trimmed by 3 bases and J by 5 bases, leaving 14 bases between them. CDR3 region: CASSPSYRTDEQYF. The CDR3 DNA reads TGTGCCAGCTCACCTTCTTACAGGACCGACGAGCAGTACTTC.

V usage is TRBV2 and J usage is TRBJ1-3; D is possibly TRBD1 (5 bases). V lost 3 bases and J 6 bases, leaving 9 bases between the germline ends. The CDR3 is 13 residues long. Per the germline V gene, CDR1 is SNHLY and CDR2 is FYNNEI. The CDR3 protein is CASSDYRPNTIYF. CDR3 DNA sequence: TGTGCCAGCAGTGACTACAGGCCAAACACCATATATTTT.

This clone was seen only once. The V call is TRBV6-6, the J call TRBJ1-3, with D perhaps TRBD1 (5 bases). The germline V gene has CDR1 MNHNY and CDR2 SVGAGI (reference sequence). This CDR3 contains 15 residues. V was trimmed by 6 bases and J by 2 bases, leaving 14 bases between them. In nucleotides, the CDR3 is TGTGCCAGCAGCCCACAGGTACGGGCTGGAAACACCATATATTTT. This encodes CASSPQVRAGNTIYF.

The chain recombines TRBV5-4 with TRBJ2-1; 9 bases align to TRBD1. After removal of 3 bases from V and 7 bases from J, the junction contained 11 bases not matched to a gene. Germline loops: CDR1 SGHNT, CDR2 YYREEE (reference sequence). The CDR3 sequence is 16 residues long. The CDR3 DNA reads as TGTGCCAGCAGCTCGACCACAGGGGGCAGAGGGAATGAGCAGTTCTTC. It is translated as CASSSTTGGRGNEQFF.

The J gene is TRBJ2-7, the V gene TRBV5-1, with D possibly being TRBD2 (6 bases). Germline assignment: CDR1 SGHRS and CDR2 YFSETQ. The CDR3 runs to 12 residues. Trimming removed 4 bases from V and 6 bases from J, with 11 bases in between. This CDR3 reads CASSRDLGEQYF. CDR3 in DNA: TGCGCCAGCAGCCGGGACTTAGGCGAGCAGTACTTC.

The chain carries TRBV7-9 and TRBJ1-2; TRBD1 aligns across 12 bases. CDR1 and CDR2 (germline): SEHNR, FQNEAQ (reference sequence). The CDR3 consists of 15 residues. The junction had 11 bases not matched to a gene; V was cut back by 5 bases and J by 10 bases. The CDR3 here is CASSPPRDRGRHYTF. The DNA for the CDR3 is TGTGCCAGCAGCCCTCCCCGGGACAGGGGGCGTCACTACACCTTC.

This clone has a single count. The rearrangement joins TRBV28 to TRBJ2-3, with D possibly being TRBD1 (7 bases). Trimming removed 6 bases at V and 1 base at J, with 14 bases between. This CDR3 is built from 15 residues. Germline CDR1 is MDHEN and CDR2 is SYDVKM. In DNA form, the CDR3 reads TGTGCCAGCAGCCCGCAGGGGGGTGGCACAGATACGCAGTATTTT. The encoded protein is CASSPQGGGTDTQYF.

The chain links TRBV19 to TRBJ1-1; 8 bases are a match to TRBD1. Germline V gene lookup returns CDR1 LNHDA and CDR2 SQIVND (reference sequence). The V and J ends lost 8 bases and 3 bases, in that order; junction bases with no gene match: 2. The CDR3 has 12 amino acids. DNA for the CDR3: TGTGCCAGTGGACAGGGATACACTGAAGCTTTCTTT. Residues: CASGQGYTEAFF. The whole variable domain, filled in from reference TRBV19 and TRBJ1-1, reads DGGITQSPKYLFRKEGQNVTLSCEQNLNHDAMYWYRQDPGQGLRLIYYSQIVNDFQKGDIAEGYSVSREKKESFPLTVTSAQKNPTAFYLCASGQGYTEAFFGQGTRLTVV.